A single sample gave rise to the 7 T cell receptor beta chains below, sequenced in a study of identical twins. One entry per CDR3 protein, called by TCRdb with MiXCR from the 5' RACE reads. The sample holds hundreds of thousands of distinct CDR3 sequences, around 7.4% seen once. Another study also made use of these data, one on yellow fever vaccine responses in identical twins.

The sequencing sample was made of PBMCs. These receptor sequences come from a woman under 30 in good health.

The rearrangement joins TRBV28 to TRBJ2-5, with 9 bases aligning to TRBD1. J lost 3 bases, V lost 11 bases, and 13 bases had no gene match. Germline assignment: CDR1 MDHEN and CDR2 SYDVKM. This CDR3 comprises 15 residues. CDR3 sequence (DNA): TGTGCCTCACGGAGCGACAGGGGGAGAAAAGAGACCCAGTACTTC. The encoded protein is CASRSDRGRKETQYF.

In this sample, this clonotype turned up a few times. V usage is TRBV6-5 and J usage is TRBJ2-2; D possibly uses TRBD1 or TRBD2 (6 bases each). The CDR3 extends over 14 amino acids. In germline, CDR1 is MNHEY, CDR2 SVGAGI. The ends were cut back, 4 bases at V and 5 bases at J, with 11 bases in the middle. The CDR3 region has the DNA TGTGCCAGCAGTTGGGGGGCCGGAACCGGGGAGCTGTTTTTT. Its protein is CASSWGAGTGELFF.

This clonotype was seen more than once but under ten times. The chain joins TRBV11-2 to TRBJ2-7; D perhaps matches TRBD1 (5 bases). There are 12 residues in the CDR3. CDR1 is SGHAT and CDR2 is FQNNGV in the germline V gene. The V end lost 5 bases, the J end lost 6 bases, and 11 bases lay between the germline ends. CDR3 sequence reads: CASSRSTGEQYF. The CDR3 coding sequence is TGTGCCAGCAGCCGGAGCACAGGCGAGCAGTACTTC.

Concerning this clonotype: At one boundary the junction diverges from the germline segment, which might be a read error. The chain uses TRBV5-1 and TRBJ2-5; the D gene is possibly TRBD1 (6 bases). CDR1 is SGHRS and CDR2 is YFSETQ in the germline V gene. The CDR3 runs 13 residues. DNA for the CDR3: TGCGCCAGCAGCCCCACAGGGTGGGAGACCAAGTACTTC. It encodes CASSPTGWETKYF.

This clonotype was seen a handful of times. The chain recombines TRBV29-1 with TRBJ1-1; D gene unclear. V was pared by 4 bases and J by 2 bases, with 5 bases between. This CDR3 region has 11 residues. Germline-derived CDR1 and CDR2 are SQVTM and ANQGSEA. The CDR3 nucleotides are TGCAGCGTTGTCCCTAACACTGAAGCTTTCTTT. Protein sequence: CSVVPNTEAFF.

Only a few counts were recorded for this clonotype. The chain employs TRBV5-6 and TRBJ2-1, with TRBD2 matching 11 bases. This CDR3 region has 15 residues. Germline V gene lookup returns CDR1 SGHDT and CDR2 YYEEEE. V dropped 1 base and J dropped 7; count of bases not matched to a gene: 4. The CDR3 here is CASSLTSGSMNEQFF. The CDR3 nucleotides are TGTGCCAGCAGCTTGACTAGCGGGAGTATGAATGAGCAGTTCTTC.

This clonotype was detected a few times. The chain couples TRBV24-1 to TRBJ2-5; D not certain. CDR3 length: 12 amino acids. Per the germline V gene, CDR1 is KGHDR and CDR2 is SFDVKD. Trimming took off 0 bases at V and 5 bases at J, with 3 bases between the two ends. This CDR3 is CATSDLGETQYF. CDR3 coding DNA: TGTGCCACCAGTGATTTGGGGGAGACCCAGTACTTC.